This T cell receptor beta chain was identified during a study of shared clonotypes between healthy human individuals. Donors, without exception, were Caucasian adults residing in Nashville, Tennessee. Per the germline V gene, CDR1 is SGHVS and CDR2 is FQNEAQ. CDR3 length equals 16 residues. V was pared by 5 bases and J by 1 base, with 17 bases between. This table comes from immunoSEQ multiplex PCR, and its TCRdb copy is limited to in-frame clones, with some not included. The sample contains under 1,100,000 clones, approximately 70% of which appear only once. The genes are TRBV7-8 and TRBJ2-5, with no clear D. Source material: memory CD4+ T cells sorted from blood. The sample's subset: CD45RA-negative fraction. This TCR derives from a young man in good health. The CDR3: CASSPRRLDSQETQYF. CDR3 bases: TGTGCCAGCAGCCCTCGGCGGCTCGACTCCCAAGAGACCCAGTACTTC.